The 10 T cell receptor beta chains listed next were all sequenced from one sample in a study of blood T cell repertoires in COVID-19. Profiling relied on immunoSEQ multiplex PCR, and the TCRdb table lists in-frame clones only, not all of them. The sample lists about 270,000 clones, approximately 89% occurring once. Material: PBMCs or T cells enriched from blood (not recorded which). The source of these receptors is a middle-aged man who had been exposed to COVID-19.

The gene calls are TRBV19 and TRBJ1-6, with 7 bases identical to TRBD1. Germline loops: CDR1 LNHDA, CDR2 SQIVND (reference sequence). V trimming: 7 bases; J trimming: 10 bases; junction bases outside the gene matches: 13. This CDR3 region has 15 residues. CDR3 amino acids: CASTPTGQARSPLHF. Written as DNA, the CDR3 is TGTGCCAGTACCCCAACCGGACAGGCCCGGTCACCCCTCCACTTT.

This rearrangement joins TRBV7-2 to TRBJ2-7, with 7 nucleotides matching TRBD1. After removal of 5 bases from V and 4 bases from J, the junction contained 8 bases not matched to a gene. This CDR3 region has 14 residues. The germline gives CDR1 SGHTA, CDR2 FQGNSA. The CDR3 sequence: CASSPIGGEYEQYF. CDR3 sequence (DNA): TGTGCCAGCAGCCCGATAGGGGGCGAATACGAGCAGTACTTC.

V and J are TRBV5-6 and TRBJ1-1; D ambiguous. The CDR3 contains 13 residues. From germline, CDR1 is SGHDT and CDR2 YYEEEE. Trimming took 2 bases from V and 4 from J, leaving 9 bases between them. The CDR3 DNA sequence: TGTGCCAGCAGCTTACCGGTAAGCACTGAAGCTTTCTTT. Translating gives CASSLPVSTEAFF.

The rearrangement uses TRBV5-1 and TRBJ2-1, with D perhaps TRBD2 (6 bases). CDR3 length: 14 amino acids. The germline V and J ends were trimmed by 0 bases and 10 bases, with 14 bases remaining between them. The germline V gene has CDR1 SGHRS and CDR2 YFSETQ. The CDR3 sequence is CASSLVPGSGEQFF. The CDR3 DNA reads TGCGCCAGCAGCTTGGTGCCCGGGAGTGGGGAGCAGTTCTTC.

The chain is built from TRBV28 and TRBJ2-7; 8 positions match TRBD1. CDR1 is MDHEN, CDR2 SYDVKM, per germline. The CDR3 spans 14 residues. V shed 6 bases and J 3 bases; nucleotides not matched to a gene: 7. As DNA, the CDR3 is TGTGCCAGCAGCGTAGACAGGGGAGACTACGAGCAGTACTTC. Translating gives CASSVDRGDYEQYF.

CDR3 sequence: CASSLEVVGGGYGYTF. CDR3 bases: TGTGCCAGCAGCTTAGAAGTTGTCGGAGGAGGCTATGGCTACACCTTC. The gene calls are TRBV7-9 and TRBJ1-2; no firm D call. Trimming pared 1 base from V and 4 bases from J, leaving 16 bases between. Germline lookup yields CDR1 SEHNR and CDR2 FQNEAQ (reference sequence). This CDR3 contains 16 residues.

Only a few counts were recorded for this clone. The chain has TRBV21-1 and TRBJ1-1; the table's TRBD1 call for D was not verified on the DNA. TRBV21-1 constitutes a pseudogene. This CDR3 contains 16 residues. The CDR3 DNA reads as TGTGCCAGCAGCACCATCGATACAGGGGCTCGGACTGAAGCTTTCTTT. Protein product: CASSTIDTGARTEAFF.

V usage is TRBV19 and J usage is TRBJ1-2; a possible D gene is TRBD1 (5 bases). The CDR3 spans 14 residues. The V gene lost 3 bases and the J gene lost 2 bases, with 10 bases spanning the gap. CDR1 LNHDA and CDR2 SQIVND come from the germline V gene (reference sequence). The CDR3 bases are TGTGCCAGTAGTATGGGGCCCGCCAACTATGGCTACACCTTC. This gives the protein CASSMGPANYGYTF.

The rearrangement links TRBV11-2 to TRBJ2-1, with D possibly matching TRBD2 (5 bases). Germline V CDR1 and CDR2: SGHAT, FQNNGV. CDR3 length: 15 residues. V was trimmed by 0 bases and J by 7 bases, leaving 13 bases between them. The CDR3 DNA reads as TGTGCCAGCAGCTTAGATCTTTGGGAGTTGAATGAGCAGTTCTTC. This codes for CASSLDLWELNEQFF.

The J gene is TRBJ1-2, the V gene TRBV24-1; no clear D gene. Germline lookup yields CDR1 KGHDR and CDR2 SFDVKD. This CDR3 has 13 amino acids. V lost 3 bases and J lost 8, with 12 bases in between. The CDR3 is CATSDRAGGGYTF. For the CDR3, the DNA is TGTGCCACCAGTGATCGCGCTGGCGGGGGCTACACCTTC.